Below are 20 T cell receptor beta chains sequenced from a single sample in a study of cytomegalovirus exposure and HLA in healthy donors. In the PCR, 60 Vbeta and 13 Jbeta primers were used. The table came from immunoSEQ multiplex PCR; TCRdb's copy has only in-frame clones and leaves some out. Among 100,000 to 150,000 clones listed, about four fifths were seen once. Input material: PBMCs. These receptors all come from a male donor in good health and CMV-seropositive.

The CDR3 bases are TGTGCCAGCAGCCCACCTCCAGTGGCGCAGTATTTT. Encoded protein: CASSPPPVAQYF. J is TRBJ2-3 and V is TRBV7-9; D remains unclear. V was pared by 5 bases and J by 10 bases, with 13 bases between. The germline gives CDR1 SEHNR, CDR2 FQNEAQ (reference sequence). This CDR3 is 12 amino acids long. The whole variable domain, filled in from reference TRBV7-9 and TRBJ2-3, reads DTGVSQNPRHKITKRGQNVTFRCDPISEHNRLYWYRQTLGQGPEFLTYFQNEAQLEKSRLLSDRFSAERPKGSFSTLEIQRTEQGDSAMYLCASSPPPVAQYFGPGTRLTVL.

The chain combines TRBV10-1 with TRBJ1-5; TRBD1 might be the D (5 bases). The V gene's germline CDR1 is WNHNN and CDR2 SYGVQD (reference sequence). The length of the CDR3 is 21 residues. V gave up 6 bases and J gave up 0 bases, with 30 bases separating them. CDR3 sequence: CASSAGEGLEGEDYSNQPQHF. The CDR3 DNA reads as TGCGCCAGCAGCGCTGGAGAGGGACTGGAAGGCGAGGATTATAGCAATCAGCCCCAGCATTTT.

The gene calls are TRBV7-9 and TRBJ1-5; D is ambiguous. The CDR3 covers 19 residues. Germline V gene lookup returns CDR1 SEHNR and CDR2 FQNEAQ (reference sequence). The V and J ends lost 1 base and 4 bases respectively, with 23 bases between them. The DNA of the CDR3 is TGTGCCAGCAGCTTAGTGGATGGGAAAGGGCGTGCGGGAAATCAGCCCCAGCATTTT. It is translated as CASSLVDGKGRAGNQPQHF.

The V call is TRBV25-1, the J call TRBJ2-4; 8 positions agree with TRBD1. Trimming removed 1 base from V and 12 bases from J; junction bases left unmatched: 14. Germline lookup yields CDR1 MGHDK and CDR2 SYGVNS. The CDR3 has 16 amino acids. This chain's CDR3 is CASSESVSGGFGSQYF. Here the CDR3 DNA reads TGTGCCAGCAGTGAATCGGTGTCAGGGGGCTTTGGCAGTCAGTACTTC.

The chain links TRBV4-3 to TRBJ2-3; TRBD2 matches 7 bases. The germline V gene has CDR1 LGHNA and CDR2 YSLEER. V lost 1 base, J lost 6 bases, and 7 bases stayed unmatched. This CDR3 has 15 amino acids. The chain's CDR3 is CASSQGGGGFDTQYF. The DNA for the CDR3 is TGCGCCAGCAGCCAAGGGGGGGGTGGTTTCGATACGCAGTATTTT.

This clone was seen a handful of times. J is TRBJ2-2 and V is TRBV6-1; perhaps TRBD1 as D (5 bases). In germline, CDR1 is MNHNS, CDR2 SASEGT. CDR3 length: 13 residues. Trimming left V 5 bases short and J 7 bases short, with 11 bases between. CDR3 in amino acids: CASSTQGHGELFF. The CDR3 DNA reads TGTGCCAGCAGTACCCAGGGTCACGGGGAGCTGTTTTTT.

V is TRBV28 and J is TRBJ2-5; D unresolved. V was shortened by 8 bases and J by 4 bases, with 5 bases between the two germline ends. This CDR3 region has 10 residues. CDR1 is MDHEN, CDR2 SYDVKM, per germline. The CDR3 DNA is TGTGCCAGCGGGCGAGAGACCCAGTACTTC. This gives the protein CASGRETQYF.

CDR3 protein: CASSPLAGRYEQYF. The CDR3 bases are TGTGCCAGCAGCCCACTAGCGGGGAGGTACGAGCAGTACTTC. The genes are TRBV7-2 and TRBJ2-7; 10 bases are shared with TRBD2. Trimming cost V 5 bases and J 4 bases; bases outside gene matches: 5. This CDR3 has 14 amino acids. Germline loops: CDR1 SGHTA, CDR2 FQGNSA.

V and J are TRBV6-5 and TRBJ2-7; D perhaps matches TRBD2 (5 bases). Germline V gene sequence: CDR1 MNHEY, CDR2 SVGAGI. The CDR3 has 14 amino acids. Deletions cut 0 bases from V and 2 bases from J, with 8 bases between. The CDR3 DNA reads TGTGCCAGCAGTTACTCGGTGCGGGCCTACGAGCAGTACTTC. It yields the protein CASSYSVRAYEQYF.

This clone was detected a few times. This chain links TRBV7-2 with TRBJ2-5; tentative D call: TRBD2 (7 bases). Germline V CDR1 and CDR2: SGHTA, FQGNSA. V shed 3 bases and J shed 7 bases, with 18 bases lying between them. The CDR3 has 15 residues. The CDR3 nucleotides are TGTGCCAGCAGCTTCTCAAGGGGGGGCGAAGGGACCCAGTACTTC. Amino acid sequence: CASSFSRGGEGTQYF.

V is TRBV5-4 and J is TRBJ2-5; TRBD2 aligns across 8 bases. Germline V gene lookup returns CDR1 SGHNT and CDR2 YYREEE (reference sequence). The J segment lost 5 bases and the V segment lost 0 bases, leaving 9 bases of the junction unmatched. The CDR3 sequence is 16 residues long. CDR3 sequence (DNA): TGTGCCAGCAGCTTGGCGGCGGGAGGAATGAGGGAGACCCAGTACTTC. Translated: CASSLAAGGMRETQYF.

The chain has TRBV7-3 and TRBJ2-1; TRBD2 agrees at 7 bases. J lost 9 bases, V lost 5 bases, and 7 bases had no gene match. The CDR3 contains 13 residues. The germline V gene has CDR1 SGHTA and CDR2 FQGTGA. CDR3 in DNA: TGTGCCAGCAGCCGGGACTATGTGGGTGAGCAGTTCTTC. Its protein product is CASSRDYVGEQFF.

The genes are TRBV7-3 and TRBJ2-2; 8 nucleotides line up with TRBD1. Germline loops: CDR1 SGHTA, CDR2 FQGTGA. V shed 2 bases, J shed 3 bases, and the junction held 8 bases outside the gene matches. This CDR3 region has 17 residues. The CDR3 DNA reads as TGTGCCAGCAGCTTATTGGGCGGGACAGGAGACACCGGGGAGCTGTTTTTT. Encoded protein: CASSLLGGTGDTGELFF. The whole variable domain, filled in from reference TRBV7-3 and TRBJ2-2, reads GAGVSQTPSNKVTEKGKYVELRCDPISGHTALYWYRQSLGQGPEFLIYFQGTGAADDSGLPNDRFFAVRPEGSVSTLKIQRTERGDSAVYLCASSLLGGTGDTGELFFGEGSRLTVL.

CDR3 loop: CASRPSAWDRDEKLFF. DNA for the CDR3: TGTGCCAGCAGGCCTAGCGCTTGGGACAGGGATGAAAAACTGTTTTTT. The V call is TRBV7-8, the J call TRBJ1-4; TRBD1 agrees at 9 bases. The CDR3 runs 16 residues. With V trimmed by 6 bases and J by 6 bases, 11 bases remained unmatched. Germline CDR1 and CDR2: SGHVS and FQNEAQ.

The chain couples TRBV9 to TRBJ1-1, with D possibly matching TRBD1 (5 bases). CDR3 size: 13 residues. The germline V gene encodes CDR1 SGDLS and CDR2 YYNGEE. V dropped 3 bases and J dropped 8 bases, with 14 bases sitting between them. The CDR3 loop is CASSGNHAGEAFF. As DNA, the CDR3 is TGTGCCAGCAGCGGAAACCACGCAGGGGAAGCTTTCTTT. The full variable domain, in which reference TRBV9 and TRBJ1-1 provide the parts outside the CDR3, is DSGVTQTPKHLITATGQRVTLRCSPRSGDLSVYWYQQSLDQGLQFLIQYYNGEERAKGNILERFSAQQFPDLHSELNLSSLELGDSALYFCASSGNHAGEAFFGQGTRLTVV.

This chain links TRBV5-1 with TRBJ2-7, with 7 nucleotides matching TRBD2. The CDR3 is made up of 15 amino acids. Looked up from germline, CDR1 is SGHRS and CDR2 is YFSETQ. Trimming at V came to 0 bases and at J to 5 bases, leaving 8 bases not matched to a gene. The CDR3 nucleotides read TGCGCCAGCAGCTTGGTCGGCGGGAGTATCCACGAGCAGTACTTC. Its protein product is CASSLVGGSIHEQYF.

The rearrangement links TRBV5-4 to TRBJ2-1, with TRBD2 matching 10 bases. With 3 bases clipped from V and 4 bases from J, the junction kept 10 bases outside the gene matches. CDR3 length: 17 amino acids. Germline CDR1 and CDR2: SGHNT and YYREEE (reference sequence). The CDR3 here is CASSSLQTSGKYNEQFF. DNA for the CDR3: TGTGCCAGCAGCTCCCTCCAAACTAGCGGGAAATACAATGAGCAGTTCTTC.

This chain uses TRBV18 with TRBJ2-3; maybe TRBD1 (5 bases). Trimming shortened V by 5 bases and J by 7 bases, and 16 bases separated the two germline ends. The CDR3 is 14 residues long. Germline CDR1 reads KGHSH; CDR2 reads LQKENI. The CDR3 region has the DNA TGTGCCAGCTCATTGACCCAGGGAACGAATACGCAGTATTTT. Its translation: CASSLTQGTNTQYF.

The rearrangement joins TRBV28 to TRBJ2-1; the D gene is possibly TRBD2 (5 bases). The CDR3 runs to 13 residues. V lost 1 base to trimming and J lost 10 bases, with 11 bases between them. CDR1 and CDR2 from the germline V gene are MDHEN and SYDVKM. The CDR3 protein is CASSLYPGKEQFF. The CDR3 DNA reads as TGTGCCAGCAGTTTATACCCGGGAAAAGAGCAGTTCTTC. Together with reference TRBV28 and TRBJ2-1, the CDR3 gives the full variable domain: DVKVTQSSRYLVKRTGEKVFLECVQDMDHENMFWYRQDPGLGLRLIYFSYDVKMKEKGDIPEGYSVSREKKERFSLILESASTNQTSMYLCASSLYPGKEQFFGPGTRLTVL.

The gene calls are TRBV19 and TRBJ2-7; TRBD1 matches at 9 bases. In germline, CDR1 is LNHDA, CDR2 SQIVND (reference sequence). The J segment lost 2 bases and the V segment lost 5 bases, leaving 1 base of the junction unmatched. CDR3 length: 13 amino acids. As DNA, the CDR3 is TGTGCCAGTAGTGGACAGGGGACCTACGAGCAGTACTTC. Its protein is CASSGQGTYEQYF.